This T cell receptor (beta chain) was profiled in a study of T-cell reconstitution after alpha-beta-depleted transplantation in children. The CDR3 totals 13 residues. V dropped 8 bases and J dropped 4; count of bases not matched to a gene: 5. Germline V lookup: CDR1 MNHEY, CDR2 SMNVEV (reference sequence). In its sample, this clonotype was seen many times. Preparation of the TCRbeta library was carried out with unique molecular identifiers. TCRdb recomputed calls from the PCR reads with MiXCR, one row per CDR3 protein. The sample contains 350,000 to 400,000 distinct CDR3 sequences, about 20% of which appear only once.

Sample: PBMCs from the stem cell graft donor, taken from the stem cell graft. This TCR was sampled from a human donor who donated a stem cell graft to a child with acute myeloid leukemia. The J gene is TRBJ1-2, the V gene TRBV27; 9 nucleotides align to TRBD1. CDR3 in amino acids: CASGTGYSYGYTF. The CDR3, as DNA: TGTGCCAGCGGGACAGGGTACAGCTATGGCTACACCTTC.